The source of this T cell receptor (beta chain) is a study of blood T cells in healthy people across ages. The J segment lost 14 bases and the V segment lost 2 bases, leaving 9 bases of the junction unmatched. The CDR3 has 13 residues. Germline lookup yields CDR1 MGHRA and CDR2 YSYEKL. With a J-beta primer mix and a sample-barcoded 5' primer, a second PCR ran 7 to 11 cycles. Each of the cDNA molecules was tagged by a template-switch adaptor with 12 random nucleotides. All samples gave at least 2.5 million CDR3-containing paired-end reads. TCRdb called the 5' RACE reads again in MiXCR, with one record for every CDR3 protein. The sample contains about 1.4 million distinct CDR3 sequences, around 55% of which appear only once.

The chain couples TRBV4-1 to TRBJ2-1, with TRBD2 matching 7 bases. The sequence derives from a man aged 18-30 years in good health. The specimen sequenced was blood. This CDR3 reads CASSQYAGEVEFF. In DNA, the CDR3 is TGCGCCAGCAGCCAATACGCGGGGGAGGTGGAGTTCTTC.